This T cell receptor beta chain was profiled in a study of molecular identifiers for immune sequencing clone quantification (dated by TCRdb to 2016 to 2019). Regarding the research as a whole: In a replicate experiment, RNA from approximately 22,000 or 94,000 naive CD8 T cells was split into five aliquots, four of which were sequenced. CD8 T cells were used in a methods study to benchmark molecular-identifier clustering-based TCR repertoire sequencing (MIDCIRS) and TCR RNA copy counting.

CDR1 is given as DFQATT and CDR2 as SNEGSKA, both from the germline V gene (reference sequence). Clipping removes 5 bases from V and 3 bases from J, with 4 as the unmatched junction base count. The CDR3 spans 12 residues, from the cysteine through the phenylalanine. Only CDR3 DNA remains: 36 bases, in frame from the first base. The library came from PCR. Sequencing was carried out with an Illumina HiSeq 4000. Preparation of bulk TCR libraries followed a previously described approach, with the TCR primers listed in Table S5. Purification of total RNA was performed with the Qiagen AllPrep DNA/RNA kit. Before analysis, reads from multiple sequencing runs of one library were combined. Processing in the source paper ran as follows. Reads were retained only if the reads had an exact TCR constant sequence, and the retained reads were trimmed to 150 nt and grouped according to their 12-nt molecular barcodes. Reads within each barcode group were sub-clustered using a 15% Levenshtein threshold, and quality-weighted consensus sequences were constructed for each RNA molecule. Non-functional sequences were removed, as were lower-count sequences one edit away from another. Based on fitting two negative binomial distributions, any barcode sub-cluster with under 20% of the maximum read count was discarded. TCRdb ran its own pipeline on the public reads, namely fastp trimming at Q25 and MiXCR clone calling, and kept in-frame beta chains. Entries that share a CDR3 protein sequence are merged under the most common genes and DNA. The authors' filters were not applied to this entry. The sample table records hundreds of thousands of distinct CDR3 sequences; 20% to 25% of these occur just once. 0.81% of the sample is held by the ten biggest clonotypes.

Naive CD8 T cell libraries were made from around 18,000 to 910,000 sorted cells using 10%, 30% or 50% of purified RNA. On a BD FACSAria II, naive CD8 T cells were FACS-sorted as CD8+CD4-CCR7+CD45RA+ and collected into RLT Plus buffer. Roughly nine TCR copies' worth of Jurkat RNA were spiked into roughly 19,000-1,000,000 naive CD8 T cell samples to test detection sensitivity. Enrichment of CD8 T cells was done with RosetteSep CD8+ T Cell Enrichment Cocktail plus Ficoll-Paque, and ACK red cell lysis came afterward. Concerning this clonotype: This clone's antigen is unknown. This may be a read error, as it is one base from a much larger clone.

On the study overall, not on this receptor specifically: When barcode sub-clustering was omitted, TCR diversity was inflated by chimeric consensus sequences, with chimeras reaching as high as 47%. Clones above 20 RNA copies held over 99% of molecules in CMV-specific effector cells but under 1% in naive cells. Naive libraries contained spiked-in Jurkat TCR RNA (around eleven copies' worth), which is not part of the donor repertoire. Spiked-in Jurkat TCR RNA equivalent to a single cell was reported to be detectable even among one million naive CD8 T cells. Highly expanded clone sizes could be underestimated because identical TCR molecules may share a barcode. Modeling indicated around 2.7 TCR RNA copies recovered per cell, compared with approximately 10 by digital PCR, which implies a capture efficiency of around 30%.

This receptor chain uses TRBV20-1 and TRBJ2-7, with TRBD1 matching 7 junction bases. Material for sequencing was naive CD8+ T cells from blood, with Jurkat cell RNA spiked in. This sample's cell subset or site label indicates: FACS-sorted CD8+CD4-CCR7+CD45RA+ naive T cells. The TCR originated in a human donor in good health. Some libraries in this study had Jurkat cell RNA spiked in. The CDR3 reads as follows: CSAGSGGYEQYF. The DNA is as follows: TGCAGTGCTGGTTCAGGGGGCTACGAGCAGTACTTC.